The clone carrying this T cell receptor (beta chain) was seen more than once but under ten times. The data derive from a study of tumor-infiltrating lymphocytes in oesophageal squamous cell carcinoma. Germline V gene data show CDR1 as LGHDT and CDR2 as YNNKEL (reference sequence). The CDR3 spans 12 residues. V was trimmed by 2 bases and J by 4 bases, leaving 5 bases between them. TCRdb re-derived calls from the PCR reads in MiXCR, one entry per CDR3 protein. Of around 12,000 distinct CDR3 sequences listed, around half were seen once; the top ten hold 20% to 25%. This clonotype was sampled from a male donor with esophageal squamous cell carcinoma. Sequencing was performed on esophageal tumor tissue. This sequence joins TRBV3-1 and TRBJ2-5; D uncertain. This chain's CDR3 is CASSQTIETQYF. The CDR3 DNA reads TGTGCCAGCAGCCAAACAATAGAGACCCAGTACTTC.